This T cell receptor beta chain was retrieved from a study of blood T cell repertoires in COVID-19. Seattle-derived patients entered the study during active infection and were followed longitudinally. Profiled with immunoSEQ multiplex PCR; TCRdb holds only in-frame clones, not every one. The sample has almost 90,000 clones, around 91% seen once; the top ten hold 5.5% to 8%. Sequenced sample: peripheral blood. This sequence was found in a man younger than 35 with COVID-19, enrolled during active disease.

The CDR3 DNA reads as TGTGCCAGCAGCCCAGGGGGGACCGGCTATGGCTACACCTTC. Amino acids: CASSPGGTGYGYTF. The chain combines TRBV28 with TRBJ1-2, with 7 bases aligning to TRBD1. Germline V gene sequence: CDR1 MDHEN, CDR2 SYDVKM. The CDR3 sequence is 14 residues long. V was pared by 6 bases and J by 4 bases, with 8 bases of the junction left unmatched.